This T cell receptor beta chain was observed in a study of graft-versus-host responses after intestinal transplantation. This clone has more than one count but fewer than ten. Its antigen remains unidentified. Germline V gene sequence: CDR1 WNHNN, CDR2 SYGVQD (reference sequence). The CDR3 spans 15 residues. V shed 3 bases and J 2 bases; nucleotides not matched to a gene: 5. Clones were sequenced by immunoSEQ multiplex PCR, and TCRdb holds only the in-frame ones, with some missing. The table lists some 110,000 clones, less than 90% of them singletons. This TCR came from a human donor who received an intestinal transplant. Sequences were derived from unstimulated CD4+ T cells sorted from spleen or lymph node cells, sampled before intestinal transplant. V usage is TRBV10-1 and J usage is TRBJ2-7; 9 bases are a match to TRBD1. CDR3: CASSDPGTGTYEQYF. DNA for the CDR3: TGCGCCAGCAGTGACCCCGGGACAGGGACCTACGAGCAGTACTTC.